This passage covers 21 T cell receptor beta chains from one sample sequenced in a study of beta chain features in type 1 diabetes. TCRB transcripts that were expressed got sequenced, as all of the isolated RNA had been reverse transcribed. Profiled with immunoSEQ multiplex PCR; TCRdb holds only in-frame clones, not every one. The sample has fewer than 650,000 clones, 15% seen once. What was sequenced was naive CD4+ T cells from blood. The receptors originated from a man between 18 and 35 years old in good health.

The J gene is TRBJ1-2, the V gene TRBV4-3; 11 nucleotides align to TRBD1. The CDR3 consists of 16 residues. Germline V lookup: CDR1 LGHNA, CDR2 YSLEER. The V gene end was trimmed by 0 bases and the J gene end by 7 bases; junction bases not matched to a gene: 7. Here the CDR3 reads CASSQDPGQGAFGYTF. The CDR3 bases are TGCGCCAGCAGCCAAGATCCCGGACAGGGGGCGTTTGGCTACACCTTC.

This clone was counted only a few times. The rearrangement uses TRBV4-1 and TRBJ2-5; 7 bases are a match to TRBD2. Germline loops: CDR1 MGHRA, CDR2 YSYEKL. J gave up 3 bases and V 3 bases, and 7 bases lay outside the gene matches. This CDR3 is 15 amino acids long. The CDR3 DNA is TGCGCCAGCAGCCACCCGCGGGAGATCGAAGAGACCCAGTACTTC. This encodes CASSHPREIEETQYF.

This clone was counted between two and nine times. This chain connects TRBV5-1 to TRBJ2-3; 7 bases are shared with TRBD1. CDR3 length equals 15 residues. Germline assignment: CDR1 SGHRS and CDR2 YFSETQ. After removal of 0 bases from V and 2 bases from J, the junction contained 3 bases not matched to a gene. For the CDR3, the DNA is TGCGCCAGCAGCTTGGGGGACAGCAACACAGATACGCAGTATTTT. Translated, it gives CASSLGDSNTDTQYF.

The table lists this clone with a few counts. The chain employs TRBV19 and TRBJ2-2; D uncertain. This CDR3 region has 15 residues. The V end was cut by 1 base, the J end by 1 base, with 7 bases between. Germline-derived CDR1 and CDR2 are LNHDA and SQIVND (reference sequence). In nucleotides, the CDR3 is TGTGCCAGTAGTATAGGTCAGGTGAACACCGGGGAGCTGTTTTTT. Encoded protein: CASSIGQVNTGELFF.

The chain recombines TRBV21-1 with TRBJ2-3; the table names TRBD2, a call not compared with the DNA. TRBV21-1 is a listed pseudogene. The CDR3 loop spans 17 amino acids. The CDR3 DNA reads TGTGCCAGCAGCAAAAATGGAGGACGGGTCGGAACAGATACGCAGTATTTT. The encoded protein is CASSKNGGRVGTDTQYF.

The sample holds a few counts of this clone. V is TRBV7-6 and J is TRBJ1-3; D is unclear. The CDR3 has 16 amino acids. V lost 5 bases, J lost 0 bases, and 14 bases lay in between. Germline V gives CDR1 SGHVS, CDR2 FNYEAQ. The CDR3 sequence is CASSLNQALSGNTIYF. CDR3 sequence (DNA): TGTGCCAGCAGCCTCAACCAGGCCCTCTCTGGAAACACCATATATTTT.

CDR3 sequence reads: CASNPEQGPSSYEQYF. Here the CDR3 DNA reads TGTGCCAGCAACCCTGAACAGGGCCCCAGCTCCTACGAGCAGTACTTC. The J gene is TRBJ2-7, the V gene TRBV2, with TRBD1 as a possible D gene (6 bases). The V end lost 7 bases, the J end lost 0 bases, and 19 bases lay between the germline ends. The CDR3 runs 16 residues. Germline V CDR1 and CDR2: SNHLY, FYNNEI.

The J gene is TRBJ1-5, the V gene TRBV6-6, with D perhaps TRBD1 (5 bases). V lost 1 base to trimming and J lost 6 bases, with 7 bases between them. There are 13 residues in the CDR3. Germline-derived CDR1 and CDR2 are MNHNY and SVGAGI (reference sequence). The CDR3 protein is CASSYYGGQPQHF. The CDR3 DNA reads TGTGCCAGCAGTTACTACGGGGGTCAGCCCCAGCATTTT.

In its sample, this clone was seen a few times. This CDR3 reads CASSGFSGGAGGYTF. CDR3 nucleotides: TGTGCCAGCAGTGGATTCTCTGGGGGGGCGGGAGGCTACACCTTC. V usage is TRBV25-1 and J usage is TRBJ1-2, with a possible D match to TRBD1 (6 bases). Trimming cost V 4 bases and J 8 bases, with 20 bases left between them. The length of the CDR3 is 15 residues. Germline CDR1 is MGHDK and CDR2 is SYGVNS.

This clone showed up just a few times. This sequence joins TRBV19 and TRBJ1-4; D is unresolved. The CDR3 totals 14 residues. Trimming took off 3 bases at V and 0 bases at J, with 5 bases between the two ends. Germline CDR1 is LNHDA and CDR2 is SQIVND (reference sequence). The CDR3 loop reads CASSIATTNEKLFF. Written as DNA, the CDR3 is TGTGCCAGTAGTATCGCAACAACTAATGAAAAACTGTTTTTT.

This clone showed up many times. Other nucleotide sequences from this sample produce the same CDR3. This chain uses TRBV28 with TRBJ2-6; unclear D gene. The CDR3 contains 14 residues. Germline lookup yields CDR1 MDHEN and CDR2 SYDVKM. Trimming pared 2 bases from V and 0 bases from J, leaving 2 bases between. The CDR3 nucleotides are TGTGCCAGCAGTTTAGGCTCTGGGGCCAACGTCCTGACTTTC. Translated: CASSLGSGANVLTF.

The count of this clone is one. The gene calls are TRBV7-2 and TRBJ2-7; 11 bases align to TRBD2. The germline V gene encodes CDR1 SGHTA and CDR2 FQGNSA. CDR3 length equals 15 residues. With V trimmed by 3 bases and J by 7 bases, 8 bases remained unmatched. The CDR3 region has the DNA TGTGCCAGCAGCTTCGGTAGCGGGAGGGCCCTTGAGCAGTACTTC. Translation: CASSFGSGRALEQYF.

This rearrangement joins TRBV10-3 to TRBJ1-5; D possibly corresponds to TRBD1 (5 bases). This CDR3 contains 15 residues. CDR1 and CDR2 (germline): ENHRY, SYGVKD. V lost 0 bases and J 6 bases, leaving 12 bases between the germline ends. The CDR3 is CAISESAGLGQPQHF. The CDR3 DNA is TGTGCCATCAGTGAGTCTGCAGGGCTCGGTCAGCCCCAGCATTTT.

The rearrangement joins TRBV7-2 to TRBJ1-4, with 8 bases identical to TRBD1. Germline values: CDR1 SGHTA, CDR2 FQGNSA. This CDR3 contains 14 residues. Trimming cost V 1 base and J 7 bases; bases outside gene matches: 2. CDR3 DNA: TGTGCCAGCAGCTTAGGCAGGGGGCTTGAAAAACTGTTTTTT. It encodes CASSLGRGLEKLFF.

V is TRBV6-5 and J is TRBJ2-3, with 7 positions matching TRBD2. V shed 0 bases and J 8 bases; nucleotides not matched to a gene: 8. The V gene's germline CDR1 is MNHEY and CDR2 SVGAGI. The CDR3 is 15 amino acids. CDR3 amino acids: CASSYSNLAEGTQYF. The CDR3 coding sequence is TGTGCCAGCAGTTACTCGAACCTAGCGGAGGGTACGCAGTATTTT.

The table lists this clone with many counts. This chain links TRBV14 with TRBJ2-1, with 15 bases aligning to TRBD2. Losses at the gene ends were 5 bases for V and 6 bases for J; bases not matched to a gene: 5. Germline CDR1 and CDR2: SGHDN and FVKESK. The CDR3 spans 16 residues. The CDR3 sequence: CASSKGTSGRFNEQFF. Here the CDR3 DNA reads TGTGCCAGCAGCAAGGGGACTAGCGGGAGGTTCAATGAGCAGTTCTTC.

This clone appeared a few times. The chain couples TRBV28 to TRBJ1-2, with D possibly matching TRBD1 (6 bases). The ends were cut back, 4 bases at V and 5 bases at J, with 20 bases in the middle. CDR3 length equals 16 residues. CDR1 is MDHEN, CDR2 SYDVKM, per germline. This CDR3 is CASSYGGALRRYGYTF. CDR3 DNA sequence: TGTGCCAGCAGTTATGGGGGGGCGCTGCGTCGTTATGGCTACACCTTC.

The chain carries TRBV28 and TRBJ1-4; D perhaps matches TRBD1 (6 bases). Germline CDR1 reads MDHEN; CDR2 reads SYDVKM. This CDR3 has 13 amino acids. Trimming removed 8 bases from V and 8 bases from J, with 15 bases in between. CDR3 nucleotides: TGTGCCAGCTGGGATGGTAGGGGGGAAAAACTGTTTTTT. It yields the protein CASWDGRGEKLFF.

This clone turned up a few times. CDR3 region: CSVADGYSNQPQHF. The CDR3 DNA is TGCAGCGTAGCAGACGGTTATAGCAATCAGCCCCAGCATTTT. This rearrangement joins TRBV29-1 to TRBJ1-5; D is uncertain. CDR1 SQVTM and CDR2 ANQGSEA come from the germline V gene. This CDR3 has 14 amino acids. V was cut by 6 bases and J by 0 bases, with 12 bases left in between.

The chain couples TRBV7-3 to TRBJ2-6; D possibly corresponds to TRBD1 (6 bases). This CDR3 contains 13 residues. CDR1 is SGHTA, CDR2 FQGTGA, per germline. V shed 5 bases and J shed 11 bases, with 13 bases lying between them. CDR3 loop: CASSRGTTDVLTF. The CDR3 DNA follows: TGTGCCAGCAGCAGAGGGACAACGGACGTCCTGACTTTC.

The chain recombines TRBV9 with TRBJ2-7, with 9 bases identical to TRBD2. CDR3 length: 15 residues. Trimming cost V 3 bases and J 0 bases; bases outside gene matches: 4. Germline CDR1 is SGDLS and CDR2 is YYNGEE. The CDR3 DNA reads as TGTGCCAGCAGCGGATTGCGGGAGGGCTCCTACGAGCAGTACTTC. Translating gives CASSGLREGSYEQYF.